Below are 9 T cell receptor beta chains sequenced from a single sample in a study of early T cells in non-severe SARS-CoV-2 infection. TCRdb re-analysed the 5' RACE reads in MiXCR, keeping a single row per CDR3 protein. The sample includes around 50,000 distinct CDR3 sequences, about 4.2% of them seen just once. The sample consisted of whole blood. These receptors were obtained from an adult who was a healthcare worker with PCR-confirmed SARS-CoV-2 infection or an uninfected control (not recorded which).

There are many counts of this clonotype. This sequence joins TRBV13 and TRBJ1-1, with a possible D match to TRBD1 (5 bases). Looked up from germline, CDR1 is PRHDT and CDR2 is FYEKMQ (reference sequence). V lost 2 bases, J lost 1 base, and 11 bases lay in between. The CDR3 contains 15 residues. CDR3 sequence (DNA): TGTGCCAGCAGCTTAATATGGGGCAGGAACACTGAAGCTTTCTTT. Encoded protein: CASSLIWGRNTEAFF.

This clonotype was found many times. The V gene is TRBV2, the J gene TRBJ1-1, with D maybe TRBD1 (6 bases). The V gene lost 0 bases and the J gene lost 8 bases, with 16 bases spanning the gap. Per the germline V gene, CDR1 is SNHLY and CDR2 is FYNNEI. The CDR3 contains 15 residues. The CDR3 loop reads CASSEAQGSHLEAFF. The CDR3, as DNA: TGTGCCAGCAGTGAAGCGCAGGGGTCACACCTGGAAGCTTTCTTT. Looking up the rest from reference TRBV2 and TRBJ1-1 gives the full variable domain: EPEVTQTPSHQVTQMGQEVILRCVPISNHLYFYWYRQILGQKVEFLVSFYNNEISEKSEIFDDQFSVERPDGSNFTLKIRSTKLEDSAMYFCASSEAQGSHLEAFFGQGTRLTVV.

In its sample, this clonotype was seen many times. The J gene is TRBJ2-6, the V gene TRBV14; maybe TRBD1 (6 bases). The CDR3 has 22 residues. Trimming left V 4 bases short and J 0 bases short, with 28 bases between. Germline V gene sequence: CDR1 SGHDN, CDR2 FVKESK. The CDR3 is CASSPSPGAGTKLSSGANVLTF. The CDR3 DNA follows: TGTGCCAGCAGCCCAAGCCCCGGAGCAGGGACAAAATTAAGCTCTGGGGCCAACGTCCTGACTTTC.

This clonotype was seen at least ten times. The chain recombines TRBV28 with TRBJ1-5; the D gene is possibly TRBD1 (5 bases). V lost 5 bases and J 3 bases, leaving 20 bases between the germline ends. Germline loops: CDR1 MDHEN, CDR2 SYDVKM. The CDR3 contains 17 residues. Here the CDR3 reads CASSKGGDGLANQPQHF. The DNA of the CDR3 is TGTGCCAGCAGTAAGGGTGGGGACGGCCTCGCCAATCAGCCCCAGCATTTT.

This clonotype was recorded a few times. The chain combines TRBV7-9 with TRBJ1-2; the D gene is possibly TRBD1 (5 bases). In germline, CDR1 is SEHNR, CDR2 FQNEAQ (reference sequence). V lost 6 bases, J lost 4 bases, and 12 bases lay in between. CDR3 length: 13 amino acids. In DNA form, the CDR3 reads TGTGCCAGCAGAGCCGGGGCCAGCTATGGCTACACCTTC. Protein product: CASRAGASYGYTF.

Ten or more counts support this clonotype. The V gene is TRBV12-3 or TRBV12-4, the J gene TRBJ1-2; 9 positions agree with TRBD1. Trimming at V came to 6 bases and at J to 7 bases, leaving 15 bases not matched to a gene. This CDR3 is built from 16 residues. This chain's CDR3 is CASSSAAGTGSVGYTF. CDR3 in DNA: TGTGCCAGCAGCTCAGCTGCCGGGACAGGGTCCGTTGGCTACACCTTC.

This clonotype was detected ten times or more. V is TRBV7-3 and J is TRBJ2-5; TRBD1 matches at 10 bases. J was trimmed by 4 bases and V by 4 bases; bases with no gene match: 0. Germline V gene sequence: CDR1 SGHTA, CDR2 FQGTGA. CDR3 size: 13 residues. CDR3 amino acids: CASSWDRGETQYF. In DNA, the CDR3 is TGTGCCAGCAGCTGGGACAGGGGAGAGACCCAGTACTTC.

The sample holds many counts of this clonotype. The rearrangement uses TRBV20-1 and TRBJ2-1; D might be TRBD2 (5 bases). The CDR3 consists of 14 residues. V was shortened by 3 bases and J by 2 bases, with 11 bases between the two germline ends. The germline gives CDR1 DFQATT, CDR2 SNEGSKA (reference sequence). This CDR3 is CSASGGTPYNEQFF. CDR3 sequence (DNA): TGCAGTGCTAGCGGAGGCACCCCCTACAATGAGCAGTTCTTC.

The chain recombines TRBV25-1 with TRBJ2-5; D is ambiguous. The germline gives CDR1 MGHDK, CDR2 SYGVNS. Trimming removed 5 bases at V and 1 base at J, with 8 bases between. CDR3 size: 13 residues. CDR3 protein: CASSRRIQETQYF. CDR3 DNA sequence: TGTGCCAGCAGTAGACGGATCCAAGAGACCCAGTACTTC.